The clone carrying this TCR beta chain was picked up many times. Its antigen remains unidentified. This entry comes from a study of CD8 T cells in ankylosing spondylitis. Libraries for TCR beta were made by quantitative 5'-RACE with molecular barcodes. TCRdb called the 5' RACE reads again in MiXCR, with one record for every CDR3 protein. Of 240,000 or so distinct CDR3 sequences detected, over 8.5% appear once; the ten largest clones hold less than 8%. The V and J ends lost 4 bases and 2 bases respectively, with 13 bases between them. The length of the CDR3 is 14 residues. Germline CDR1 reads DFQATT; CDR2 reads SNEGSKA (reference sequence). General study results and limits: Disease-linked clones bore a CD8+ phenotype and were relatively rare in peripheral blood. A TCR beta motif of 7 or 8 highly homologous variants appeared characteristic of ankylosing spondylitis blood.

Sequencing was performed on blood, either unsorted or a sorted T cell fraction (not recorded which). This TCR was sampled from a male donor with ankylosing spondylitis or in good health (not recorded which). The rearrangement joins TRBV20-1 to TRBJ2-3; D possibly corresponds to TRBD2 (6 bases). For the CDR3, the DNA is TGCAGTGCTATCACGGGGGTACACACAGATACGCAGTATTTT. Its protein product is CSAITGVHTDTQYF.